This section outlines one TCR beta chain sequence together with its context. Its antigen is not identified. The assay was immunoSEQ multiplex PCR, and TCRdb's table has in-frame clones only and misses some. This table has over 55,000 clones, 90% appearing once. This sample stems from a study of graft-versus-host responses after intestinal transplantation. Overall study context: Tacrolimus plus steroids were given to all recipients for two to three years, preceded by anti-thymocyte globulin induction. Study conclusions and caveats: The marrow of recipients harbored GvH clones, and ileum or blood showed some of them first.

This CDR3 has 18 amino acids. The V and J ends lost 4 bases and 1 base, in that order; junction bases with no gene match: 8. Germline V gene data show CDR1 as SGDLS and CDR2 as YYNGEE. This sequence originates from a human donor who received an intestinal transplant. The chain is built from TRBV9 and TRBJ2-2; 12 nucleotides agree with TRBD2. The material sequenced was unstimulated CD8+ T cells sorted from spleen or lymph node cells, taken before intestinal transplant. The CDR3 is CASSSPLAGGLNTGELFF. The CDR3 coding sequence is TGTGCCAGCAGCTCCCCACTAGCGGGGGGCCTGAACACCGGGGAGCTGTTTTTT.